What follows describes a single T cell receptor (beta chain). Its antigen specificity is not known. There are no base qualities to consult, and no much larger clone falls within one base. The data originate from a study of technical replicates of blood from several donors (dated 2017 in TCRdb). Library construction relied on the immunoSEQ multiplex PCR assay. TCRdb took over this immuneACCESS table, retaining in-frame rearrangements with V and J assigned. Such tables are incomplete; in checked studies, under half of the missing clones stem from an unresolved V gene, and the remainder is unexplained. The sample includes fewer than 90,000 clones, with 89% observed a single time. The top ten clones comprise less than 0.5% of the sample. The CDR3 has 13 amino acids, counting the end cysteine and phenylalanine. CDR3 DNA is the only sequence kept; it has 39 bases, read in frame from the first base. Taken from the germline V gene, the CDR1 and CDR2 loops are SGHVS and FQNEAQ. V is reduced by 7 bases and J by 7 bases, leaving a spacing of 14 bases between them.

The rearrangement joined TRBV7-8 to TRBJ2-1; the D gene assignment is ambiguous. The TCR sequence derives from a human donor in good health. The sample comprised T cells isolated from PBMCs. The CDR3 has the sequence CASIPPVPNEQFF. The DNA reads as follows: TGTGCCAGCATCCCCCCGGTCCCGAATGAGCAGTTCTTC.